These 31 T cell receptor beta chains share one sample of origin, sequenced in a study of shared clonotypes between healthy human individuals. Assay: immunoSEQ multiplex PCR; the TCRdb copy retains only in-frame clones and omits some. The sample has 2 million to 2.5 million clones; approximately 95% are singletons. Material: naive CD4+ T cells sorted from blood. Subset described: CD45RA+ positively selected. The receptors were gathered from a man between 18 and 29 years old in good health.

This clone showed up just once. CDR3 nucleotides: TGCGCCAGCAGCCAAGATGCGGCCGGGGACTGGGATACGCAGTATTTT. Translation: CASSQDAAGDWDTQYF. V is TRBV4-1 and J is TRBJ2-3; a possible D gene is TRBD2 (6 bases). Germline lookup yields CDR1 MGHRA and CDR2 YSYEKL. This CDR3 spans 16 amino acids. Trimming cost V 0 bases and J 6 bases, with 16 bases left between them.

The chain is built from TRBV5-5 and TRBJ1-5; D gene unclear. Trimming took 0 bases from V and 3 from J, leaving 10 bases between them. Germline-derived CDR1 and CDR2 are SGHKS and YYEKEE (reference sequence). The CDR3 has 15 amino acids. CDR3 coding DNA: TGTGCCAGCAGCTTGGCTATGGCCCTCAATCAGCCCCAGCATTTT. Protein sequence: CASSLAMALNQPQHF. The entire variable domain, with the rest obtained from reference TRBV5-5 and TRBJ1-5, is as follows: DAGVTQSPTHLIKTRGQQVTLRCSPISGHKSVSWYQQVLGQGPQFIFQYYEKEERGRGNFPDRFSARQFPNYSSELNVNALLLGDSALYLCASSLAMALNQPQHFGDGTRLSIL.

The chain recombines TRBV5-6 with TRBJ2-5; D not certain. V was pared by 4 bases and J by 2 bases, with 15 bases between. The CDR3 spans 15 residues. Germline CDR1 is SGHDT and CDR2 is YYEEEE. In DNA form, the CDR3 reads TGTGCCAGCAGCCCGCTAACTCACGGGCAAGAGACCCAGTACTTC. It is translated as CASSPLTHGQETQYF.

The rearrangement uses TRBV7-9 and TRBJ2-7; tentative D call: TRBD2 (6 bases). Germline assignment: CDR1 SEHNR and CDR2 FQNEAQ (reference sequence). V was cut by 2 bases and J by 3 bases, with 20 bases left in between. The CDR3 runs 17 residues. The CDR3 region has the DNA TGTGCCAGCAGCTTAAGTAGGTTCGCACTAGCAGACTACGAGCAGTACTTC. It codes for CASSLSRFALADYEQYF.

The rearrangement uses TRBV2 and TRBJ1-4, with D perhaps matching TRBD1 (5 bases). This CDR3 has 13 residues. V was pared by 6 bases and J by 6 bases, with 11 bases between. Germline V gene sequence: CDR1 SNHLY, CDR2 FYNNEI. DNA for the CDR3: TGTGCCAGCAGCCAGGGTAACTATGAAAAACTGTTTTTT. Its translation: CASSQGNYEKLFF.

V gene TRBV7-3 combines with J gene TRBJ2-3; D may be TRBD2 (6 bases). The V and J ends lost 3 bases and 2 bases respectively, with 9 bases between them. Germline V CDR1 and CDR2: SGHTA, FQGTGA. The CDR3 loop spans 14 amino acids. DNA for the CDR3: TGTGCCAGCAGCTTGCGACTAGACACAGATACGCAGTATTTT. Protein sequence: CASSLRLDTDTQYF.

The sample holds one count of this clone. V usage is TRBV9 and J usage is TRBJ1-2; 7 nucleotides agree with TRBD1. Germline CDR1 is SGDLS and CDR2 is YYNGEE. This CDR3 has 15 amino acids. The junction had 13 bases not matched to a gene; V was cut back by 4 bases and J by 7 bases. The CDR3 sequence is CASSPSWDRELGYTF. Written as DNA, the CDR3 is TGTGCCAGCAGCCCCAGTTGGGACAGAGAGCTTGGCTACACCTTC.

The chain employs TRBV2 and TRBJ2-7; no clear D gene. Trimming took off 7 bases at V and 2 bases at J, with 12 bases between the two ends. CDR3 length: 13 amino acids. Germline V gene lookup returns CDR1 SNHLY and CDR2 FYNNEI. The CDR3 loop is CASITLKPYEQYF. The CDR3 DNA reads as TGTGCCAGCATCACCCTCAAGCCCTACGAGCAGTACTTC.

CDR3 protein: CASGAGTGPDTQYF. The CDR3 coding sequence is TGCGCCAGCGGGGCCGGGACAGGGCCTGATACGCAGTATTTT. The J gene is TRBJ2-3, the V gene TRBV10-1; 9 bases are shared with TRBD1. Per germline, CDR1 WNHNN and CDR2 SYGVQD (reference sequence). This CDR3 contains 14 residues. V shed 8 bases, J shed 6 bases, and the junction held 9 bases outside the gene matches.

The chain employs TRBV6-5 and TRBJ1-1, with no clear D. There are 15 residues in the CDR3. Trimming cost V 2 bases and J 0 bases, with 10 bases left between them. CDR1 is MNHEY, CDR2 SVGAGI, per germline. The CDR3 protein is CASSYGASLNTEAFF. CDR3 nucleotides: TGTGCCAGCAGTTACGGCGCCAGCCTGAACACTGAAGCTTTCTTT.

V is TRBV10-3 and J is TRBJ2-3; 8 bases map to TRBD2. Germline V lookup: CDR1 ENHRY, CDR2 SYGVKD. V lost 3 bases to trimming and J lost 0 bases; unmatched junction nucleotides: 8. The CDR3 runs to 17 residues. CDR3: CAISDFGASGSTDTQYF. CDR3 nucleotide sequence: TGTGCCATCAGTGATTTTGGGGCTAGCGGGAGCACAGATACGCAGTATTTT.

The rearrangement uses TRBV7-8 and TRBJ1-2, with D perhaps matching TRBD1 (5 bases). Germline CDR1 SGHVS, CDR2 FQNEAQ. The ends were cut back, 7 bases at V and 3 bases at J, with 12 bases in the middle. This CDR3 is built from 13 residues. The CDR3 reads CASTADRHYGYTF. CDR3 DNA: TGTGCCAGCACGGCAGACAGACACTATGGCTACACCTTC.

This rearrangement joins TRBV19 to TRBJ2-1; D unclear. The V gene lost 8 bases and the J gene lost 9 bases, with 8 bases spanning the gap. The CDR3 runs 10 residues. CDR1 LNHDA and CDR2 SQIVND come from the germline V gene (reference sequence). CDR3 in amino acids: CASGVGEQFF. CDR3 bases: TGTGCCAGTGGAGTGGGTGAGCAGTTCTTC.

The CDR3 DNA is TGCGCCAGCAGCTTGGGGGTGTCCACCGGGGAGCTGTTTTTT. Its translation is CASSLGVSTGELFF. The chain employs TRBV5-1 and TRBJ2-2; D is undetermined. Per germline, CDR1 SGHRS and CDR2 YFSETQ. CDR3 length: 14 amino acids. V dropped 0 bases and J dropped 4 bases, with 7 bases sitting between them.

The chain uses TRBV7-2 and TRBJ2-3; no clear D gene. Germline assignment: CDR1 SGHTA and CDR2 FQGNSA. V was trimmed by 1 base and J by 2 bases, leaving 13 bases between them. The CDR3 covers 16 residues. The CDR3 DNA reads TGTGCCAGCAGCTTAGTTGGTCAGTTATACACAGATACGCAGTATTTT. Amino acids: CASSLVGQLYTDTQYF.

This clone was found a few times. CDR3 protein: CAISKQGDSYNSPLHF. The CDR3 DNA reads as TGTGCCATCAGCAAACAGGGCGACTCCTATAATTCACCCCTCCACTTT. The chain employs TRBV10-3 and TRBJ1-6, with D possibly being TRBD1 (6 bases). Trimming took 6 bases from V and 0 from J, leaving 12 bases between them. CDR3 length: 16 residues. Germline V gene data show CDR1 as ENHRY and CDR2 as SYGVKD.

V usage is TRBV27 and J usage is TRBJ1-6; 7 bases are shared with TRBD1. J gave up 9 bases and V 6 bases, and 8 bases lay outside the gene matches. The CDR3 contains 14 residues. The germline V gene has CDR1 MNHEY and CDR2 SMNVEV (reference sequence). The CDR3 sequence: CASSFDREVSPLHF. The DNA of the CDR3 is TGTGCCAGCAGCTTCGACAGGGAAGTTTCACCCCTCCACTTT.

The CDR3 sequence: CASSLGMREKLFF. The CDR3, as DNA: TGTGCCAGCAGCCTGGGGATGCGGGAAAAACTGTTTTTT. J is TRBJ1-4 and V is TRBV7-2; D is ambiguous. Trimming left V 5 bases short and J 8 bases short, with 12 bases between. The CDR3 contains 13 residues. Germline CDR1 SGHTA, CDR2 FQGNSA.

DNA of the CDR3: TGTGCCAGCAGTGGGACGGGACAGGGTCAGTCCTACGAGCAGTACTTC. Protein: CASSGTGQGQSYEQYF. The chain uses TRBV25-1 and TRBJ2-7; TRBD1 matches at 9 bases. This CDR3 has 16 amino acids. V lost 4 bases, J lost 1 base, and 8 bases stayed unmatched. Looked up from germline, CDR1 is MGHDK and CDR2 is SYGVNS.

The genes are TRBV19 and TRBJ1-6; D perhaps matches TRBD1 (6 bases). Germline lookup yields CDR1 LNHDA and CDR2 SQIVND (reference sequence). The CDR3 spans 13 residues. Deletions cut 8 bases from V and 5 bases from J, with 10 bases between. This CDR3 is CASSQGDNSPLHF. As DNA, the CDR3 is TGTGCCAGTTCACAGGGAGATAATTCACCCCTCCACTTT. Full variable domain (missing parts from reference TRBV19 and TRBJ1-6): DGGITQSPKYLFRKEGQNVTLSCEQNLNHDAMYWYRQDPGQGLRLIYYSQIVNDFQKGDIAEGYSVSREKKESFPLTVTSAQKNPTAFYLCASSQGDNSPLHFGNGTRLTVT.

The rearrangement joins TRBV18 to TRBJ2-3; 7 nucleotides match TRBD1. This CDR3 comprises 19 residues. Per germline, CDR1 KGHSH and CDR2 LQKENI. J was trimmed by 0 bases and V by 3 bases; bases with no gene match: 15. In nucleotides, the CDR3 is TGTGCCAGCTCACCCCGGGCGACAGGGATAGGTTACAGCACAGATACGCAGTATTTT. Protein product: CASSPRATGIGYSTDTQYF. Variable domain in full (rest from reference TRBV18 and TRBJ2-3): NAGVMQNPRHLVRRRGQEARLRCSPMKGHSHVYWYRQLPEEGLKFMVYLQKENIIDESGMPKERFSAEFPKEGPSILRIQQVVRGDSAAYFCASSPRATGIGYSTDTQYFGPGTRLTVL.

The chain uses TRBV7-9 and TRBJ1-6; a weak D match, TRBD1 (5 bases). The V end was cut by 1 base, the J end by 10 bases, with 17 bases between. The CDR3 runs to 16 residues. Germline V CDR1 and CDR2: SEHNR, FQNEAQ (reference sequence). In DNA form, the CDR3 reads TGTGCCAGCAGCTTAGTTCAGGGATCTGTACGGTCACCCCTCCACTTT. This encodes CASSLVQGSVRSPLHF.

The chain carries TRBV2 and TRBJ1-5, with D possibly TRBD1 on 6 matching bases. Trimming shortened V by 4 bases and J by 10 bases, and 17 bases separated the two germline ends. The germline V gene has CDR1 SNHLY and CDR2 FYNNEI. This CDR3 is built from 14 residues. The CDR3: CASSVGHGVGPQHF. In DNA, the CDR3 is TGTGCCAGCAGTGTGGGACACGGAGTGGGTCCCCAGCATTTT.

The rearrangement joins TRBV10-1 to TRBJ2-2; D gene unclear. CDR1 and CDR2 (germline): WNHNN, SYGVQD (reference sequence). Between the trimmed V and J ends, which lost 6 bases and 6 bases, there was a span of 14 bases. This CDR3 has 14 residues. The chain's CDR3 is CASSRRSGSGELFF. The CDR3 DNA reads as TGCGCCAGCAGCCGACGTTCTGGGTCCGGGGAGCTGTTTTTT.

The chain recombines TRBV14 with TRBJ2-5, with D unclear. V dropped 0 bases and J dropped 7 bases, with 6 bases sitting between them. Germline V gives CDR1 SGHDN, CDR2 FVKESK. The CDR3 is 12 amino acids. The CDR3, as DNA: TGTGCCAGCAGCCAAGATACCGGGACCCAGTACTTC. Translated: CASSQDTGTQYF. Combining the CDR3 with reference TRBV14 and TRBJ2-5 gives the whole variable domain EAGVTQFPSHSVIEKGQTVTLRCDPISGHDNLYWYRRVMGKEIKFLLHFVKESKQDESGMPNNRFLAERTGGTYSTLKVQPAELEDSGVYFCASSQDTGTQYFGPGTRLLVL.

The chain links TRBV6-5 to TRBJ2-7, with TRBD1 matching 9 bases. Unmatched junction bases numbered 7, after V lost 2 bases and J lost 5 bases. Germline V lookup: CDR1 MNHEY, CDR2 SVGAGI. CDR3 length: 15 amino acids. The CDR3 DNA reads TGTGCCAGCAGTTACACCGGGACAGGGCTCCACGAGCAGTACTTC. This sequence encodes CASSYTGTGLHEQYF.

Points on this clone: A clone one base away is much larger, so this may be a read error. This rearrangement joins TRBV27 to TRBJ1-1; weak D call: TRBD1 (6 bases). The CDR3 has 13 residues. Germline CDR1 reads MNHEY; CDR2 reads SMNVEV (reference sequence). V lost 5 bases, J lost 1 base, and 8 bases lay in between. The CDR3 nucleotides are TGTGCCAGCAGTCACAGGGAGAACACTGAAGCTTTCTTT. Residues: CASSHRENTEAFF.

The genes are TRBV5-1 and TRBJ1-1; D is unclear. The ends were cut back, 4 bases at V and 2 bases at J, with 18 bases in the middle. Germline values: CDR1 SGHRS, CDR2 YFSETQ. The CDR3 loop spans 16 amino acids. This CDR3 is CASSAAVAHGNTEAFF. CDR3 nucleotides: TGCGCCAGCAGCGCCGCCGTAGCTCATGGCAACACTGAAGCTTTCTTT.

The V gene is TRBV19, the J gene TRBJ1-4; no clear D. Trimming pared 2 bases from V and 8 bases from J, leaving 12 bases between. The germline CDR1 and CDR2 sequences are LNHDA and SQIVND (reference sequence). CDR3 length: 14 amino acids. CDR3 coding DNA: TGTGCCAGTAGTATAAGGACGGCCCCAGAAAAACTGTTTTTT. Translation: CASSIRTAPEKLFF.

The chain is built from TRBV30 and TRBJ1-2, with D unresolved. The CDR3 consists of 12 residues. The V gene lost 5 bases and the J gene lost 4 bases, with 11 bases spanning the gap. CDR1 and CDR2 from the germline V gene are GTSNPN and SVGIG (reference sequence). Here the CDR3 DNA reads TGTGCCTGGTCCCCTGCCGCCTATGGCTACACCTTC. Amino acid sequence: CAWSPAAYGYTF.

The chain uses TRBV4-1 and TRBJ1-5; the match to TRBD1 covers 9 bases. J gave up 10 bases and V 3 bases, and 10 bases lay outside the gene matches. Germline loops: CDR1 MGHRA, CDR2 YSYEKL. The CDR3 covers 15 residues. This CDR3 reads CASSQEDRGPQPQHF. CDR3 in DNA: TGCGCCAGCAGCCAGGAGGACAGGGGCCCGCAACCCCAGCATTTT.